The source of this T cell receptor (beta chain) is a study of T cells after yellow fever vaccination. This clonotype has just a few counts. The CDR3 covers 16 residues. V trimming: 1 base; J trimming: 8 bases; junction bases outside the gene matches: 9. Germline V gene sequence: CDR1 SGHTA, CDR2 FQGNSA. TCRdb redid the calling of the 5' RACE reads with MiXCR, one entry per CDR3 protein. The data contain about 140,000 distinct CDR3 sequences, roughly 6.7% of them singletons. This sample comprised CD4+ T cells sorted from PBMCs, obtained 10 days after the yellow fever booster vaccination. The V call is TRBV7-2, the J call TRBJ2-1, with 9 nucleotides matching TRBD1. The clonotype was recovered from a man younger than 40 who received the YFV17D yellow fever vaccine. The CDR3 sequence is CASSLEGTGLFDEQFF. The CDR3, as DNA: TGTGCCAGCAGCTTAGAAGGGACAGGGTTATTCGATGAGCAGTTCTTC.